The 31 T cell receptor beta chains reported below all come from one sample, sequenced in a study of blood T cell repertoires in COVID-19. Measured with immunoSEQ multiplex PCR; TCRdb has only the in-frame clones, and not every one. The data hold over 250,000 clones, with over 85% observed a single time. Sequencing input: PBMCs or T cells enriched from blood (not recorded which). These receptors all stem from a woman aged 55-75 years who had recovered from COVID-19.

For the CDR3, the DNA is TGTGCCAGCAGCGTAGGGTCTGGGGCCATGCGAGCCCTCCACTTT. Protein sequence: CASSVGSGAMRALHF. The genes are TRBV9 and TRBJ1-6; a possible D gene is TRBD1 (5 bases). Germline V gene data show CDR1 as SGDLS and CDR2 as YYNGEE. V was pared by 0 bases and J by 14 bases, with 18 bases between. This CDR3 comprises 15 residues.

The CDR3 reads CASSKSWDRVQGQFF. The CDR3 DNA is TGTGCCAGCAGCAAATCTTGGGACAGGGTCCAAGGTCAGTTCTTC. V usage is TRBV21-1 and J usage is TRBJ2-1; the listed D gene, TRBD1, was not tested against the DNA. TRBV21-1 is noted as a pseudogene. The CDR3 extends over 15 amino acids.

The chain couples TRBV28 to TRBJ1-4; TRBD1 is a possible D gene (5 bases). This CDR3 comprises 15 residues. With 4 bases removed from V and 1 base from J, the gap between germline ends came to 10 bases. CDR1 and CDR2 from the germline V gene are MDHEN and SYDVKM. CDR3 nucleotide sequence: TGTGCCAGCAGTTCCAGGGAAGAAACTAATGAAAAACTGTTTTTT. This translates into CASSSREETNEKLFF. The full variable domain, completed using reference TRBV28 and TRBJ1-4, is DVKVTQSSRYLVKRTGEKVFLECVQDMDHENMFWYRQDPGLGLRLIYFSYDVKMKEKGDIPEGYSVSREKKERFSLILESASTNQTSMYLCASSSREETNEKLFFGSGTQLSVL.

This clone has only one observation. The rearrangement joins TRBV28 to TRBJ2-3; 8 positions agree with TRBD1. Trimming cost V 7 bases and J 8 bases; bases outside gene matches: 14. The CDR3 is 15 residues long. Germline V CDR1 and CDR2: MDHEN, SYDVKM. This CDR3 reads CASTPGPGQVITQYF. In nucleotides, the CDR3 is TGTGCCAGCACCCCGGGACCGGGACAGGTAATTACGCAGTATTTT.

This clone is a singleton in its sample. V gene TRBV28 combines with J gene TRBJ1-2; D is uncertain. With 6 bases removed from V and 0 bases from J, the gap between germline ends came to 14 bases. Germline V gene data show CDR1 as MDHEN and CDR2 as SYDVKM. This CDR3 has 15 residues. For the CDR3, the DNA is TGTGCCAGCAGGACCGTTGGGCCTCCTAACTATGGCTACACCTTC. This translates into CASRTVGPPNYGYTF.

This chain uses TRBV14 with TRBJ2-7, with D possibly matching TRBD1 (5 bases). This CDR3 is 15 amino acids long. V lost 2 bases and J 7 bases, leaving 18 bases between the germline ends. Germline V gives CDR1 SGHDN, CDR2 FVKESK. In DNA, the CDR3 is TGTGCCAGCAGCCAATCAAGAAGAGGACAAGCGGAGCAGTACTTC. Its protein product is CASSQSRRGQAEQYF.

The chain carries TRBV6-5 and TRBJ1-4; D not resolved. Germline CDR1 reads MNHEY; CDR2 reads SVGAGI. V lost 5 bases, J lost 3 bases, and 10 bases lay in between. This CDR3 contains 14 residues. The CDR3 here is CASSTLRANEKLFF. In DNA form, the CDR3 reads TGTGCCAGCAGTACTCTGAGGGCTAATGAAAAACTGTTTTTT.

This clone was counted only a few times. The chain has TRBV3-1 (or the pseudogene TRBV3-2) and TRBJ1-3, with TRBD1 matching over 7 bases. The ends lost 4 bases at V and 5 bases at J; junction bases unmatched: 11. CDR1 is LGHDT, CDR2 YNNKEL, per germline (reference sequence). This CDR3 region has 16 residues. The chain's CDR3 is CASSLLGSGQRNTIYF. Written as DNA, the CDR3 is TGTGCCAGCAGCCTTTTGGGCTCGGGACAGAGAAACACCATATATTTT.

This chain uses TRBV5-1 with TRBJ1-6; tentative D call: TRBD1 (6 bases). The CDR3 spans 15 residues. Germline loops: CDR1 SGHRS, CDR2 YFSETQ. V lost 4 bases to trimming and J lost 7 bases, with 15 bases between them. The CDR3 here is CASSPGAGRNSPLHF. The CDR3 region has the DNA TGCGCCAGCAGCCCAGGGGCAGGGCGAAATTCACCCCTCCACTTT.

This clone was observed a handful of times. V and J are TRBV27 and TRBJ1-6, with D uncertain. The CDR3 runs 14 residues. The V end lost 3 bases, the J end lost 3 bases, and 6 bases lay between the germline ends. Germline-derived CDR1 and CDR2 are MNHEY and SMNVEV (reference sequence). CDR3 protein: CASSFYSYNSPLHF. In nucleotides, the CDR3 is TGTGCCAGCAGTTTCTACAGCTATAATTCACCCCTCCACTTT.

The V gene is TRBV28, the J gene TRBJ1-4; 7 bases agree with TRBD1. From germline, CDR1 is MDHEN and CDR2 SYDVKM. This CDR3 contains 14 residues. The ends lost 7 bases at V and 7 bases at J; junction bases unmatched: 9. The CDR3 protein is CASMRGQGGEKLFF. The CDR3 coding sequence is TGTGCCAGCATGAGAGGGCAGGGGGGTGAAAAACTGTTTTTT.

This chain links TRBV2 with TRBJ1-1; D is unclear. This CDR3 is built from 13 residues. CDR1 SNHLY and CDR2 FYNNEI come from the germline V gene. Trimming shortened V by 6 bases and J by 3 bases, and 11 bases separated the two germline ends. The CDR3 DNA follows: TGTGCCAGCAGCCCCGGTGAGGACACTGAAGCTTTCTTT. This gives the protein CASSPGEDTEAFF.

A word on this clone: The sample contains more than one DNA sequence encoding this CDR3. This chain connects TRBV28 to TRBJ2-1, with TRBD2 identical over 13 bases. CDR3 length equals 15 residues. V was pared by 2 bases and J by 8 bases, with 3 bases of the junction left unmatched. Germline V gene lookup returns CDR1 MDHEN and CDR2 SYDVKM. The CDR3 coding sequence is TGTGCCAGCAGTTTAGGACTAGCGGGAGTACATGAGCAGTTCTTC. Amino acid sequence: CASSLGLAGVHEQFF.

The chain uses TRBV6-5 and TRBJ1-1; D remains ambiguous. Trimming removed 6 bases at V and 5 bases at J, with 13 bases between. Germline CDR1 reads MNHEY; CDR2 reads SVGAGI. The CDR3 length is 13 residues. This CDR3 reads CASRAIQETEAFF. The DNA for the CDR3 is TGTGCCAGCAGGGCAATTCAGGAAACTGAAGCTTTCTTT.

The V and J genes are TRBV29-1 and TRBJ2-2; D perhaps matches TRBD2 (5 bases). Trimming shortened V by 4 bases and J by 2 bases, and 8 bases separated the two germline ends. The length of the CDR3 is 13 residues. Germline CDR1 reads SQVTM; CDR2 reads ANQGSEA. The CDR3 reads CSVAEGNTGELFF. Written as DNA, the CDR3 is TGCAGCGTTGCTGAGGGAAACACCGGGGAGCTGTTTTTT.

The V and J genes are TRBV21-1 and TRBJ1-3; the DNA was not used to check the table's D call, TRBD1. TRBV21-1 is classified as a pseudogene. This CDR3 spans 17 amino acids. The CDR3 spells CASSKVRTGESGNTIYF. The CDR3 DNA reads as TGTGCCAGCAGCAAAGTCCGGACAGGGGAGTCCGGAAACACCATATATTTT.

This chain joins TRBV19 and TRBJ2-1; D is possibly TRBD1 (6 bases). The CDR3 extends over 15 amino acids. In germline, CDR1 is LNHDA, CDR2 SQIVND (reference sequence). V lost 5 bases and J 2 bases, leaving 13 bases between the germline ends. The CDR3 coding sequence is TGTGCCAGTAGTGCTCCGGGACAACCCTACAATGAGCAGTTCTTC. It encodes CASSAPGQPYNEQFF.

The gene calls are TRBV7-8 and TRBJ2-3, with 7 bases aligning to TRBD1. The germline V gene has CDR1 SGHVS and CDR2 FQNEAQ. Losses at the gene ends were 0 bases for V and 6 bases for J; bases not matched to a gene: 6. There are 15 residues in the CDR3. The CDR3 is CASSLAGQKDDTQYF. The DNA for the CDR3 is TGTGCCAGCAGCTTAGCGGGACAGAAAGACGATACGCAGTATTTT.

DNA of the CDR3: TGTGCCAGCAGCTTAATAGCGGAGATGGAGTTCTTC. This translates into CASSLIAEMEFF. The chain uses TRBV7-9 and TRBJ2-1; D is perhaps TRBD2 (6 bases). Germline V gene lookup returns CDR1 SEHNR and CDR2 FQNEAQ (reference sequence). V dropped 2 bases and J dropped 14 bases, with 13 bases sitting between them. The CDR3 sequence is 12 residues long. Based on the CDR3 plus reference TRBV7-9 and TRBJ2-1, the full variable domain is DTGVSQNPRHKITKRGQNVTFRCDPISEHNRLYWYRQTLGQGPEFLTYFQNEAQLEKSRLLSDRFSAERPKGSFSTLEIQRTEQGDSAMYLCASSLIAEMEFFGPGTRLTVL.

The CDR3 DNA follows: TGTGCCAGCAGCTTTCAGGGGGCAGGAACAGATACGCAGTATTTT. Amino acids: CASSFQGAGTDTQYF. The chain couples TRBV5-5 to TRBJ2-3; 8 bases are shared with TRBD1. The J segment lost 3 bases and the V segment lost 2 bases, leaving 5 bases of the junction unmatched. The CDR3 is made up of 15 amino acids. The germline CDR1 and CDR2 sequences are SGHKS and YYEKEE (reference sequence).

The chain joins TRBV4-1 to TRBJ1-2; the D is unclear. This CDR3 spans 14 amino acids. V was shortened by 1 base and J by 3 bases, with 9 bases between the two germline ends. CDR1 and CDR2 (germline): MGHRA, YSYEKL. The CDR3 sequence is CASSQVTEYYGYTF. In DNA form, the CDR3 reads TGCGCCAGCAGCCAAGTTACAGAGTACTATGGCTACACCTTC.

The chain links TRBV2 to TRBJ2-3; TRBD2 matches 7 bases. The length of the CDR3 is 15 residues. Germline V gene sequence: CDR1 SNHLY, CDR2 FYNNEI. Unmatched junction bases numbered 7, after V lost 7 bases and J lost 0 bases. DNA for the CDR3: TGTGCCAGCACTTCGCTAGCGGTGAGCACAGATACGCAGTATTTT. Its protein is CASTSLAVSTDTQYF.

A single count supports this clone. The chain combines TRBV18 with TRBJ1-5; 10 bases agree with TRBD1. V dropped 4 bases and J dropped 3; count of bases not matched to a gene: 6. The CDR3 has 16 residues. Germline CDR1 and CDR2: KGHSH and LQKENI. CDR3 sequence reads: CASSRPGQGTNQPQHF. The CDR3 DNA sequence: TGTGCCAGCTCACGCCCGGGACAGGGGACCAATCAGCCCCAGCATTTT.

The chain links TRBV13 to TRBJ2-3; D gene unclear. Germline V gene sequence: CDR1 PRHDT, CDR2 FYEKMQ (reference sequence). This CDR3 has 13 amino acids. Deletions cut 8 bases from V and 2 bases from J, with 11 bases between. CDR3 DNA: TGTGCCAGCTTAACTTATAACACAGATACGCAGTATTTT. It translates to CASLTYNTDTQYF.

This clone occurred once. The chain combines TRBV15 with TRBJ1-2; D is ambiguous. The CDR3 has 16 residues. Germline loops: CDR1 LNHNV, CDR2 YYDKDF (reference sequence). With 0 bases removed from V and 4 bases from J, the gap between germline ends came to 15 bases. The CDR3 bases are TGTGCCACCAGCAGAGATGTCGACGGGTCAATCTATGGCTACACCTTC. Translating gives CATSRDVDGSIYGYTF.

This clone was counted once. The chain has TRBV11-2 and TRBJ2-1; TRBD2 might be the D (5 bases). Trimming removed 4 bases at V and 8 bases at J, with 15 bases between. Germline V gene data show CDR1 as SGHAT and CDR2 as FQNNGV. The CDR3 has 14 amino acids. In nucleotides, the CDR3 is TGTGCCAGCAGCTATCACCTCACTAGAGATGAGCAGTTCTTC. This gives the protein CASSYHLTRDEQFF.

The chain couples TRBV7-9 to TRBJ2-2, with 7 nucleotides matching TRBD1. This CDR3 contains 14 residues. The V segment lost 6 bases and the J segment 8 bases; nucleotides outside the gene matches: 9. Germline values: CDR1 SEHNR, CDR2 FQNEAQ (reference sequence). The DNA for the CDR3 is TGTGCCAGCAGAGACAGGGCAGCTATGGGGGAGCTGTTTTTT. This codes for CASRDRAAMGELFF.

This rearrangement joins TRBV4-1 to TRBJ2-1; 11 nucleotides agree with TRBD2. The V gene's germline CDR1 is MGHRA and CDR2 YSYEKL. The CDR3 covers 18 residues. After removal of 1 base from V and 4 bases from J, the junction contained 9 bases not matched to a gene. The CDR3: CASSQGIASGRRYNEQFF. CDR3 bases: TGCGCCAGCAGCCAAGGAATAGCTAGCGGGAGGCGGTACAATGAGCAGTTCTTC.

The rearrangement links TRBV9 to TRBJ1-1; 11 bases line up with TRBD1. The CDR3 has 14 amino acids. The V gene end was trimmed by 3 bases and the J gene end by 7 bases; junction bases not matched to a gene: 5. Per the germline V gene, CDR1 is SGDLS and CDR2 is YYNGEE. CDR3 nucleotide sequence: TGTGCCAGCAGCGCGGGACAGGGGGGCGATGAAGCTTTCTTT. Amino acids: CASSAGQGGDEAFF.

The chain uses TRBV6-5 and TRBJ2-7; no definite D call. Trimming stripped 0 bases from V and 3 bases from J, with 12 bases between. CDR3 size: 15 residues. Germline CDR1 and CDR2: MNHEY and SVGAGI. This CDR3 is CASSYSFRENYEQYF. CDR3 in DNA: TGTGCCAGCAGTTACTCTTTTAGAGAGAACTACGAGCAGTACTTC.

The gene calls are TRBV12-3 or TRBV12-4 and TRBJ1-1; perhaps TRBD1 as D (5 bases). Trimming left V 5 bases short and J 3 bases short, with 10 bases between. The CDR3 totals 13 residues. The CDR3 sequence: CASSPGGDTEAFF. The DNA of the CDR3 is TGTGCCAGCAGTCCCGGAGGGGACACTGAAGCTTTCTTT.